What follows are 11 T cell receptor beta chains derived from one specimen sequenced in a study of blood T cell repertoires in COVID-19. Libraries were prepared by immunoSEQ multiplex PCR; TCRdb keeps only in-frame clonotypes and omits some of them. The sample lists approximately 70,000 clones, approximately 79% seen once, with approximately 9.2% in the top ten. Sequenced sample: peripheral blood. These receptors were taken from a woman aged 45-59 years with acute or convalescent COVID-19.

This clone was recorded only once. The genes are TRBV6-2 or TRBV6-3 and TRBJ2-7; TRBD2 matches 10 bases. This CDR3 spans 14 amino acids. Germline V CDR1 and CDR2: MNHEY, SVGEGT. The junction had 6 bases not matched to a gene; V was cut back by 6 bases and J by 4 bases. This chain's CDR3 is CASSPSGSRYEQYF. CDR3 bases: TGTGCCAGCAGCCCTAGCGGGAGTAGGTACGAGCAGTACTTC.

The CDR3 sequence is CAISESQGKNGYTF. CDR3 nucleotide sequence: TGTGCCATCAGTGAGTCTCAGGGGAAGAATGGCTACACCTTC. The genes are TRBV10-3 and TRBJ1-2; D may be TRBD1 (6 bases). The length of the CDR3 is 14 residues. Germline V gene lookup returns CDR1 ENHRY and CDR2 SYGVKD. The V end was cut by 0 bases, the J end by 6 bases, with 11 bases between.

The chain combines TRBV7-2 with TRBJ1-5; D call uncertain. This CDR3 has 15 amino acids. Per the germline V gene, CDR1 is SGHTA and CDR2 is FQGNSA. The V end was cut by 5 bases, the J end by 1 base, with 12 bases between. Here the CDR3 reads CASSEGPGSNQPQHF. CDR3 nucleotides: TGTGCCAGCAGCGAAGGACCGGGGAGCAATCAGCCCCAGCATTTT.

CDR3 in DNA: TGTGCCAGGGGGGCCTCCGGATACGAGCAGTACTTC. Translated: CARGASGYEQYF. The V and J genes are TRBV18 and TRBJ2-7; D might be TRBD1 (6 bases). The CDR3 runs 12 residues. Trimming removed 9 bases at V and 4 bases at J, with 13 bases between. Germline assignment: CDR1 KGHSH and CDR2 LQKENI.

As DNA, the CDR3 is TGTGCCAGCAGTCTACTGAACTATAATTCACCCCTCCACTTT. Its protein is CASSLLNYNSPLHF. The chain employs TRBV6-6 and TRBJ1-6; the D is unclear. CDR3 length: 14 residues. V was pared by 5 bases and J by 3 bases, with 8 bases between. In germline, CDR1 is MNHNY, CDR2 SVGAGI (reference sequence).

The V gene is TRBV7-8, the J gene TRBJ1-2; a weak D match, TRBD1 (5 bases). The CDR3 consists of 15 residues. Germline assignment: CDR1 SGHVS and CDR2 FQNEAQ. With 0 bases removed from V and 7 bases from J, the gap between germline ends came to 15 bases. The CDR3 DNA reads TGTGCCAGCAGCTTAGCCGTGGCAGGGCTTGGTGGCTACACCTTC. Translated: CASSLAVAGLGGYTF. Full variable domain (outside the CDR3, taken from reference TRBV7-8 and TRBJ1-2): GAGVSQSPRYKVAKRGQDVALRCDPISGHVSLFWYQQALGQGPEFLTYFQNEAQLDKSGLPSDRFFAERPEGSVSTLKIQRTQQEDSAVYLCASSLAVAGLGGYTFGSGTRLTVV.

V gene TRBV18 combines with J gene TRBJ1-2, with 8 positions matching TRBD1. This CDR3 has 15 amino acids. Germline V gene lookup returns CDR1 KGHSH and CDR2 LQKENI. The trim removed 2 bases at V and 7 bases at J, leaving 9 bases unmatched. CDR3 DNA: TGTGCCAGCTCACCATCCCGGGACAGGTTTAGTGGCTACACCTTC. Its translation: CASSPSRDRFSGYTF.

This clone was seen more than once but under ten times. The chain has TRBV2 and TRBJ2-7, with 9 bases matching TRBD1. This CDR3 has 15 amino acids. CDR1 is SNHLY and CDR2 is FYNNEI in the germline V gene. J gave up 2 bases and V 5 bases, and 7 bases lay outside the gene matches. In nucleotides, the CDR3 is TGTGCCAGCAGTCCCGTAGGGGACAGGGCCTACGAGCAGTACTTC. Amino acid sequence: CASSPVGDRAYEQYF. The whole variable domain, filled in from reference TRBV2 and TRBJ2-7, reads EPEVTQTPSHQVTQMGQEVILRCVPISNHLYFYWYRQILGQKVEFLVSFYNNEISEKSEIFDDQFSVERPDGSNFTLKIRSTKLEDSAMYFCASSPVGDRAYEQYFGPGTRLTVT.

The chain recombines TRBV4-2 with TRBJ1-4; tentative D call: TRBD1 (5 bases). The germline V gene has CDR1 LGHNA and CDR2 YNFKEQ. The CDR3 spans 16 residues. V lost 0 bases and J 2 bases, leaving 10 bases between the germline ends. Written as DNA, the CDR3 is TGTGCCAGCAGCCAAGATCTTTCAGGGACTAATGAAAAACTGTTTTTT. Translation: CASSQDLSGTNEKLFF.

Written as DNA, the CDR3 is TGTGCCAGCAGCTTTTGGACAGGGATTGTTGAGACCCAGTACTTC. Residues: CASSFWTGIVETQYF. The chain uses TRBV5-4 and TRBJ2-5; 8 bases map to TRBD1. Germline V gene sequence: CDR1 SGHNT, CDR2 YYREEE (reference sequence). There are 15 residues in the CDR3. V lost 2 bases, J lost 5 bases, and 8 bases stayed unmatched.

CDR3 nucleotide sequence: TGTGCCAGCAGCTTTGCTGCGGGAGGGCCGGGAGAGACCCAGTACTTC. Its translation is CASSFAAGGPGETQYF. The genes are TRBV11-2 and TRBJ2-5; 9 bases line up with TRBD2. Germline V gene sequence: CDR1 SGHAT, CDR2 FQNNGV. V was clipped by 3 bases and J by 4 bases; unmatched bases: 9. The CDR3 has 16 amino acids.